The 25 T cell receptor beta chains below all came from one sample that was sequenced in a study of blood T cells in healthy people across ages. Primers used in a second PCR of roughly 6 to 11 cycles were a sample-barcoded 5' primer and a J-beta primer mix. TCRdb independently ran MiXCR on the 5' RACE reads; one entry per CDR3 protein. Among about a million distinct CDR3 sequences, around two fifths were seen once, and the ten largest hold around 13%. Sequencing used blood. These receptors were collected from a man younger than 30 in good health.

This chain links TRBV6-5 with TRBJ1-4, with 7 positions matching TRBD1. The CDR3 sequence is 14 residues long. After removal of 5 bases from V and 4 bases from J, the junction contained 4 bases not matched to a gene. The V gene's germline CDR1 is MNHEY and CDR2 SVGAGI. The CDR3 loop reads CASSTRGFNEKLFF. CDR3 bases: TGTGCCAGCAGTACCAGGGGGTTTAATGAAAAACTGTTTTTT.

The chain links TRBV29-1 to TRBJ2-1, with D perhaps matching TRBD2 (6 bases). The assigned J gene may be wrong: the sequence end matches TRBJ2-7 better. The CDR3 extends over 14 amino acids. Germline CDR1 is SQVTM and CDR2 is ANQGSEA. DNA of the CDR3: TGCAGCGTCGCCGGGCGGGGCGCCTACAATGAGCAGTACTTC. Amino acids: CSVAGRGAYNEQYF.

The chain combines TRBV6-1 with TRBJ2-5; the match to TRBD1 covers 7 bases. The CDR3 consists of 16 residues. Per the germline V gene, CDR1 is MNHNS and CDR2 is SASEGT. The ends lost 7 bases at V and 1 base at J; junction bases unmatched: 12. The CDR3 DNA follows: TGTGCCAGCATTGCCCATGTAGGGGACAGCCAAGAGACCCAGTACTTC. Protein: CASIAHVGDSQETQYF.

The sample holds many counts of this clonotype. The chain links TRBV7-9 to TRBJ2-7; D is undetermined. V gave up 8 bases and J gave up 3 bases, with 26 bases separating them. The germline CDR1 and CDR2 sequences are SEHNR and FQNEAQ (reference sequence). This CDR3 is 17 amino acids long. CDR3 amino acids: CASVKLRSSKEGYEQYF. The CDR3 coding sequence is TGTGCCAGCGTTAAGCTCCGTAGTTCCAAGGAAGGCTACGAGCAGTACTTC.

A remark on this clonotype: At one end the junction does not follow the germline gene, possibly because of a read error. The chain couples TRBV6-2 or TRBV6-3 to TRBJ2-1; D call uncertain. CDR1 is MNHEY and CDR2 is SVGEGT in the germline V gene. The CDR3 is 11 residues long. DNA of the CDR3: TGTGCCGGCAGTTACCTTAATGAGCAGTTCTTC. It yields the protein CAGSYLNEQFF.

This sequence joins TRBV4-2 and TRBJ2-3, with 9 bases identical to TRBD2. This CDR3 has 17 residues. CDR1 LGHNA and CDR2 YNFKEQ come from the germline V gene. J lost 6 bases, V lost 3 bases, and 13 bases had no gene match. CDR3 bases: TGTGCCAGCAGCCAGGGGTTCGCGGGGGGGCTATTGGATACGCAGTATTTT. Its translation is CASSQGFAGGLLDTQYF.

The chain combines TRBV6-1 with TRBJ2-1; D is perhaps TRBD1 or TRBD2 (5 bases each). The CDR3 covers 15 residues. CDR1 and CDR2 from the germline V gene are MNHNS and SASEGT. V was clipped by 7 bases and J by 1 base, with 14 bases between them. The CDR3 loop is CASTPGTDSYNEQFF. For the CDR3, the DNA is TGTGCCAGCACCCCCGGGACCGATTCCTACAATGAGCAGTTCTTC.

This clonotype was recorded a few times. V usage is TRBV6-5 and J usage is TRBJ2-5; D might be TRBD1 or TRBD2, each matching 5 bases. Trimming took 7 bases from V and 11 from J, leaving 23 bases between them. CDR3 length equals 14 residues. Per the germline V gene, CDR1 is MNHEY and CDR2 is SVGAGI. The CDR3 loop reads CASTRVAGTREQYF. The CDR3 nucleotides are TGTGCCAGCACCAGAGTTGCAGGGACGAGGGAGCAGTACTTC.

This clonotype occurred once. The CDR3 spells CSASQPLKGGQYF. For the CDR3, the DNA is TGCAGTGCTTCTCAACCCCTAAAAGGCGGGCAGTACTTC. The V call is TRBV20-1, the J call TRBJ2-7; D is undetermined. The CDR3 is 13 residues long. The V gene's germline CDR1 is DFQATT and CDR2 SNEGSKA (reference sequence). V was shortened by 5 bases and J by 9 bases, with 20 bases between the two germline ends.

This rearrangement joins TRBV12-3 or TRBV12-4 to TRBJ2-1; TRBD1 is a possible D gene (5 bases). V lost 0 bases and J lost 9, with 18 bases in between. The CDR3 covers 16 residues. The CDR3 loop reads CASSLAEAGFTGEQFF. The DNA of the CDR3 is TGTGCCAGCAGTTTAGCCGAGGCAGGGTTTACTGGTGAGCAGTTCTTC.

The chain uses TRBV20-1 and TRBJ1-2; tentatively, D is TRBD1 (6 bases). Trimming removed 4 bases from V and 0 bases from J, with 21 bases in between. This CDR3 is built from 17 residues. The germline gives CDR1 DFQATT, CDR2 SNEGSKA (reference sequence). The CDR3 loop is CSANNPSRGHANYGYTF. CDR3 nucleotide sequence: TGCAGTGCTAATAATCCGAGCCGGGGGCATGCTAACTATGGCTACACCTTC.

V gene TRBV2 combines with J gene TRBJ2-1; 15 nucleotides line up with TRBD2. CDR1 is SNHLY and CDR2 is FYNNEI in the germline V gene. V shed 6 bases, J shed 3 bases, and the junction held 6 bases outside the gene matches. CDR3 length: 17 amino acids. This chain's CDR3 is CASRGLAGGNYYNEQFF. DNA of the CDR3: TGTGCCAGCAGGGGACTAGCGGGGGGAAACTACTACAATGAGCAGTTCTTC.

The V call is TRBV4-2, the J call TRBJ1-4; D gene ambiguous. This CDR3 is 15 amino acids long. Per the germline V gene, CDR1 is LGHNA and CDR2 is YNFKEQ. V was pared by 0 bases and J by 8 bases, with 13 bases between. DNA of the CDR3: TGTGCCAGCAGCCAAGATGACCGGCGGGAAGAAAAACTGTTTTTT. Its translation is CASSQDDRREEKLFF.

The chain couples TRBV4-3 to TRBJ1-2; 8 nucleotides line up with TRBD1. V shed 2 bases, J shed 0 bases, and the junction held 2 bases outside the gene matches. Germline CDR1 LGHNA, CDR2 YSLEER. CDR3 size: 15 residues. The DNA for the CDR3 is TGCGCCAGCAGCCAATACAGGGGGTCTAACTATGGCTACACCTTC. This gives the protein CASSQYRGSNYGYTF.

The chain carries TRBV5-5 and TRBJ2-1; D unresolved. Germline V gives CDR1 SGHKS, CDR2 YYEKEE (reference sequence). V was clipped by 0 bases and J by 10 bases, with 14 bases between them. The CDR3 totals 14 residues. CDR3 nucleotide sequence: TGTGCCAGCAGCTTGGACCTAGGGTCTGGAGAGCAGTTCTTC. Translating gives CASSLDLGSGEQFF. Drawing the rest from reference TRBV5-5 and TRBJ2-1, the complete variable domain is DAGVTQSPTHLIKTRGQQVTLRCSPISGHKSVSWYQQVLGQGPQFIFQYYEKEERGRGNFPDRFSARQFPNYSSELNVNALLLGDSALYLCASSLDLGSGEQFFGPGTRLTVL.

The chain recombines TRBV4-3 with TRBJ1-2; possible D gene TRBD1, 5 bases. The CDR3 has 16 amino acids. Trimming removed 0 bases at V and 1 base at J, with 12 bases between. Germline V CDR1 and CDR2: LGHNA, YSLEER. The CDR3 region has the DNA TGCGCCAGCAGCCAAGATCTTCCAGGGCATAACTATGGCTACACCTTC. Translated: CASSQDLPGHNYGYTF.

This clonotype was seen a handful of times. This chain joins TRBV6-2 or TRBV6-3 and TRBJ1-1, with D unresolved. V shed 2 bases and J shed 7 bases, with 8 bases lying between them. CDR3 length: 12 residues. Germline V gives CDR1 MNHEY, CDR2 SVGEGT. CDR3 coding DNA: TGTGCCAGCAGTTACGCAGATAATGAAGCTTTCTTT. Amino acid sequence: CASSYADNEAFF.

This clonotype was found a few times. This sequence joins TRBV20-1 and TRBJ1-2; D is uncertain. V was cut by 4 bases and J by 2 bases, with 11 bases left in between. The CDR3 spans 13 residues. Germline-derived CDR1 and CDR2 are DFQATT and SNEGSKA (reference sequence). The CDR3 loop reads CSAIRTANYGYTF. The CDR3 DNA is TGCAGTGCTATCCGAACCGCCAACTATGGCTACACCTTC.

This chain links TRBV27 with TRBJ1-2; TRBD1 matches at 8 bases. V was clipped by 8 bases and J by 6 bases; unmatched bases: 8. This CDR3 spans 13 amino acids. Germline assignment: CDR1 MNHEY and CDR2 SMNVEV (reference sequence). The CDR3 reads CASRRTGGDGYTF. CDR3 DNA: TGTGCCAGCCGGCGAACAGGGGGTGATGGCTACACCTTC.

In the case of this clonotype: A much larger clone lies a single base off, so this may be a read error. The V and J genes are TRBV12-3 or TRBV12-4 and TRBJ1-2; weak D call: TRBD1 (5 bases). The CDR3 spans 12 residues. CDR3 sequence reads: CTSSSRVGGYTF. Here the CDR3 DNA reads TGTACCAGCAGTTCCAGGGTGGGGGGCTACACCTTC.

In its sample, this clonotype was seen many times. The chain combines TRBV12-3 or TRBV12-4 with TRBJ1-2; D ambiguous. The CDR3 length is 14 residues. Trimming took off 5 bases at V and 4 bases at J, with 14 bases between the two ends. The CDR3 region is CASSIHPGFYGYTF. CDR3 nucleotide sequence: TGTGCCAGCAGTATTCACCCGGGATTCTATGGCTACACCTTC.

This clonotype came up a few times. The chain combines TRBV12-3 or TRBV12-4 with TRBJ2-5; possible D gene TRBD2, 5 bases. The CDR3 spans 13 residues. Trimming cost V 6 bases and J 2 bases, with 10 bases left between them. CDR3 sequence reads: CASSPTRQETQYF. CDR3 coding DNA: TGTGCCAGCAGCCCTACTAGACAAGAGACCCAGTACTTC.

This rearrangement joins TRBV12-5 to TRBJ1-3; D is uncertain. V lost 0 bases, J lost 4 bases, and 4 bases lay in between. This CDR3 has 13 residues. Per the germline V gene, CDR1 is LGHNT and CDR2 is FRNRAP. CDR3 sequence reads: CASGLVRGNTIYF. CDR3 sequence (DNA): TGTGCTAGTGGTTTGGTTAGGGGAAACACCATATATTTT.

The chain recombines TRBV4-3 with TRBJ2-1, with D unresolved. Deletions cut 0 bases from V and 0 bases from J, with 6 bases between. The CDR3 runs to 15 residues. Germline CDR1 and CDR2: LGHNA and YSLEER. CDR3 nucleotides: TGCGCCAGCAGCCAAGATTCCCGCTCCTACAATGAGCAGTTCTTC. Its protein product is CASSQDSRSYNEQFF.

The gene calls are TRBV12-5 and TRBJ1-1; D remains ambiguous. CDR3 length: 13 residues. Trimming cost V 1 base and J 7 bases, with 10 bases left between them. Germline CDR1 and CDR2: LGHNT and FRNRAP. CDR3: CASGLDSRGEAFF. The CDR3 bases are TGTGCTAGTGGTTTGGACAGCCGGGGTGAAGCTTTCTTT.